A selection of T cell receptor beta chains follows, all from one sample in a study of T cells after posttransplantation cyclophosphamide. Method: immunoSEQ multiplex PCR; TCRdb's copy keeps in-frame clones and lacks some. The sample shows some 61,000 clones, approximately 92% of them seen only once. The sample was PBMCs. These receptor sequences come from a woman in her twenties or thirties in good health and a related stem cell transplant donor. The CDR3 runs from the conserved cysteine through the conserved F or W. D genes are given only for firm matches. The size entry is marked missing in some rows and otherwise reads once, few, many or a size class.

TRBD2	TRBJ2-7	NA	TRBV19	CASSIGGDPYEQYF	TGTGCCAGTAGTATTGGGGGGGACCCCTACGAGCAGTACTTC
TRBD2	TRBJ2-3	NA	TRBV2	CASSASRGAGEDTQYF	TGTGCCAGCAGTGCGTCTCGAGGAGCGGGGGAGGATACGCAGTATTTT
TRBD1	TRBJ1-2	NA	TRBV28	CASSDPGGAQYGYTF	TGTGCCAGCAGTGACCCAGGGGGGGCGCAATATGGCTACACCTTC
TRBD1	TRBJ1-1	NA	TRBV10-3	CAISAGTGGGNTEAFF	TGTGCCATCAGTGCCGGGACAGGGGGCGGGAACACTGAAGCTTTCTTT
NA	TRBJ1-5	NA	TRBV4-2	CASSQVNSNQPQHF	TGTGCCAGCAGCCAAGTAAATAGCAATCAGCCCCAGCATTTT
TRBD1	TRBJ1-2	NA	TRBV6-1	CASSEAGTGEGYTF	TGTGCCAGCAGTGAAGCCGGGACAGGGGAAGGCTACACCTTC
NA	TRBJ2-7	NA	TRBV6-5	CASSYRDATYEQYF	TGTGCCAGCAGTTACCGGGACGCTACCTACGAGCAGTACTTC
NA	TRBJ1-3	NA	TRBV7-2	CASSLVGGSGNTIYF	TGTGCCAGCAGCTTAGTAGGGGGCTCTGGAAACACCATATATTTT
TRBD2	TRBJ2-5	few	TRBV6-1	CASSEAGGGVQETQYF	TGTGCCAGCAGTGAAGCGGGCGGGGGAGTACAAGAGACCCAGTACTTC
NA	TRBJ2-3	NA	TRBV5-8	CASSSRVSTDTQYF	TGTGCCAGCAGCTCGCGGGTGAGCACAGATACGCAGTATTTT
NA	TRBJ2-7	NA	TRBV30	CAWSVEGSPSYEQYF	TGTGCCTGGAGTGTAGAGGGATCCCCCTCCTACGAGCAGTACTTC
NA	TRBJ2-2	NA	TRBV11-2	CASNSIRGTGELFF	TGTGCCAGCAACTCCATTCGGGGAACCGGGGAGCTGTTTTTT
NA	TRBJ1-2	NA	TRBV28	CASSLRAGYGGYTF	TGTGCCAGCAGTCTTAGGGCAGGGTATGGAGGCTACACCTTC
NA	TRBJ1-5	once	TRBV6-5	CASSYSQNSNQPQHF	TGTGCCAGCAGTTACAGCCAGAATAGCAATCAGCCCCAGCATTTT
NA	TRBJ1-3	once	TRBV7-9	CASSHNSGNTIYF	TGTGCCAGCAGCCATAATTCAGGAAACACCATATATTTT
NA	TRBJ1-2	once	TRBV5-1	CASSLVGQRGYTF	TGCGCCAGCAGCTTGGTAGGGCAAAGAGGCTACACCTTC
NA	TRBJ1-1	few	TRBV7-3	CASSFSSGTPDTEAFF	TGTGCCAGCAGCTTCTCATCCGGGACACCTGACACTGAAGCTTTCTTT
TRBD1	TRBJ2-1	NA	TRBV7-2	CASSLSGTGAYNEQFF	TGTGCCAGCAGCTTAAGCGGGACAGGGGCCTACAATGAGCAGTTCTTC
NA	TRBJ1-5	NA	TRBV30	CAWKPGQEYSNQPQHF	TGTGCCTGGAAGCCGGGACAAGAGTATAGCAATCAGCCCCAGCATTTT
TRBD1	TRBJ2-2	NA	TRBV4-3	CASSLIQGTGELFF	TGCGCCAGCAGCCTGATACAGGGGACCGGGGAGCTGTTTTTT